This T cell receptor beta chain was sequenced in a study of memory CD4+ T cells and cytomegalovirus serostatus. Study information: This sample comes from healthy Belgian adults, fewer than 10 CMV seropositive, approximately 25 seronegative.

The CDR3 covers 13 residues. Single viable CD3+CD4+CD8-CD45RO+ cells were sorted as the memory CD4+ T cells. Serum IgG to CMV pp150, pp28, p38 and p52 defined serostatus. Assay: immunoSEQ multiplex PCR; the TCRdb copy retains only in-frame clones and omits some. The sample holds approximately 40,000 clones, over 60% seen once. The V gene is TRBV12-2, the J gene TRBJ1-6. TRBV12-2 is flagged as a pseudogene. Specimen: memory CD4+ T cells from blood. This receptor was obtained from an adult in good health and CMV-seronegative. This CDR3 reads CASQSSYNSPLHF. In DNA form, the CDR3 reads TGTGCAAGCCAAAGCTCCTATAATTCACCCCTCCACTTT.